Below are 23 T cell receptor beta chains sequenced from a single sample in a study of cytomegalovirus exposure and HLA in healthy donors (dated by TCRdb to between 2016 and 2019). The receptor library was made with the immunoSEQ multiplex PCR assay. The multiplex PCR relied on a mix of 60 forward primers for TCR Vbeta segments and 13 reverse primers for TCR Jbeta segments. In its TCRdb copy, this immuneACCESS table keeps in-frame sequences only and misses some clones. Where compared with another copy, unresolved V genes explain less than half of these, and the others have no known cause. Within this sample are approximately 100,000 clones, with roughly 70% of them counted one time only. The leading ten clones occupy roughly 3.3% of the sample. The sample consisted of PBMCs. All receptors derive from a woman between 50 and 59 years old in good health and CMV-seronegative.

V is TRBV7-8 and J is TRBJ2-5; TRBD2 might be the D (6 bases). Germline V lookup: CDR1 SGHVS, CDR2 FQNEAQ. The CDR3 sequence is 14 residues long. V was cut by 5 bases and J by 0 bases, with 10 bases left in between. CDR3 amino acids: CASSPRTNQETQYF. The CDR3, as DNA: TGTGCCAGCAGCCCAAGGACTAACCAAGAGACCCAGTACTTC.

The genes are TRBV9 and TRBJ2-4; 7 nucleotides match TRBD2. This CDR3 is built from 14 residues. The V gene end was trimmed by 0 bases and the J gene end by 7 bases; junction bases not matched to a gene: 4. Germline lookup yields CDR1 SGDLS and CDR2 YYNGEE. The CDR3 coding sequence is TGTGCCAGCAGCGTAGGAGGGACTACTAACATTCAGTACTTC. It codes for CASSVGGTTNIQYF.

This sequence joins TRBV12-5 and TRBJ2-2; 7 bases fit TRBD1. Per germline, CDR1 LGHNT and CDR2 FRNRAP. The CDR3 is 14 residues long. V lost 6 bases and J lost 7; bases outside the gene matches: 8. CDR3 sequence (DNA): TGTGCTAGTGGGGAGACAGGGATGAGCGGGGAGCTGTTTTTT. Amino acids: CASGETGMSGELFF.

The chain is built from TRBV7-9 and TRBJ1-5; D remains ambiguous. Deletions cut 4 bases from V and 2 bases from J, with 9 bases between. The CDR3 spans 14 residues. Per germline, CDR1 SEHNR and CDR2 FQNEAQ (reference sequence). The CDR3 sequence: CASSSEQRNQPQHF. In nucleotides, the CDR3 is TGTGCCAGCAGCTCCGAACAGCGCAATCAGCCCCAGCATTTT.

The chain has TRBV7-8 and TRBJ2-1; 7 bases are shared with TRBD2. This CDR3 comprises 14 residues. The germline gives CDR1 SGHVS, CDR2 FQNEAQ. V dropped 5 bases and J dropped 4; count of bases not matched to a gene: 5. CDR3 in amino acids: CASSASGIYNEQFF. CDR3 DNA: TGTGCCAGCAGCGCCAGCGGGATTTACAATGAGCAGTTCTTC.

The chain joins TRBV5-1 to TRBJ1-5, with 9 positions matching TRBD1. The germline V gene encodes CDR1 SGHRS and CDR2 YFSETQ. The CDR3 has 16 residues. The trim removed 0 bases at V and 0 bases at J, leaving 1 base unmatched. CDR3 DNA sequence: TGCGCCAGCAGCTTGGGGGACAGGGATAGCAATCAGCCCCAGCATTTT. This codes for CASSLGDRDSNQPQHF.

This chain's CDR3 is CASSLTSETQYF. DNA of the CDR3: TGTGCCAGCAGTTTAACCAGTGAGACCCAGTACTTC. The chain uses TRBV28 and TRBJ2-5; D gene uncertain. Per the germline V gene, CDR1 is MDHEN and CDR2 is SYDVKM. V was trimmed by 2 bases and J by 5 bases, leaving 6 bases between them. This CDR3 is 12 amino acids long.

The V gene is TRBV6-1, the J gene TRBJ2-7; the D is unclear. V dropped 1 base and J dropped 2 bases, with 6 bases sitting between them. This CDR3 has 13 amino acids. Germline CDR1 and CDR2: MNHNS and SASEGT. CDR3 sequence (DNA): TGTGCCAGCAGTGAAGACACAACCTACGAGCAGTACTTC. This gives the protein CASSEDTTYEQYF.

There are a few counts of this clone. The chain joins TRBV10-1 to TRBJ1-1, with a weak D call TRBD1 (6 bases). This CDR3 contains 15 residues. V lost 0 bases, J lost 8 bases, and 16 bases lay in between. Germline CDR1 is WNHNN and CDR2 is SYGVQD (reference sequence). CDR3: CASSESNGDKLEAFF. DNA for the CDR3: TGCGCCAGCAGTGAGTCGAACGGGGACAAACTCGAAGCTTTCTTT.

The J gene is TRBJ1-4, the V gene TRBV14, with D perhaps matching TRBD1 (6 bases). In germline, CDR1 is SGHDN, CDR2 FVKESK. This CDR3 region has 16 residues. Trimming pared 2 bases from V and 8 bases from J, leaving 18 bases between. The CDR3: CASSQFRSGQGEKLFF. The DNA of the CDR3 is TGTGCCAGCAGCCAATTCAGATCGGGCCAGGGGGAAAAACTGTTTTTT.

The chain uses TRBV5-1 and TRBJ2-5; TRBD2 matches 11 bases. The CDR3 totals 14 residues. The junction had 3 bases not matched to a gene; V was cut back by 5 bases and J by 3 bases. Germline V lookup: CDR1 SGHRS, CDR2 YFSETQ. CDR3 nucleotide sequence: TGCGCCAGCAGGGGACTAGCGGTTAAAGAGACCCAGTACTTC. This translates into CASRGLAVKETQYF.

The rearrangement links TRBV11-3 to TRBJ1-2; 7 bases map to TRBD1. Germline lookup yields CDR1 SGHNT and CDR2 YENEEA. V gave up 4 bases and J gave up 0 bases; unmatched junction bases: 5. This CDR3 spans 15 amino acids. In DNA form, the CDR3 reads TGTGCCAGCAGCTCGCGACAGGGAGCTAACTATGGCTACACCTTC. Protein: CASSSRQGANYGYTF.

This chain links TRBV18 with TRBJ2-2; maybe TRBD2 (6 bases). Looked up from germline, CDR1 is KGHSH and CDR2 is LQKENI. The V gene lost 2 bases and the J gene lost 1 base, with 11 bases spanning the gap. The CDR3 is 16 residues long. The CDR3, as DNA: TGTGCCAGCTCACCAATTAGCGGATTGAACACCGGGGAGCTGTTTTTT. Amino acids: CASSPISGLNTGELFF. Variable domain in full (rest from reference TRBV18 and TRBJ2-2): NAGVMQNPRHLVRRRGQEARLRCSPMKGHSHVYWYRQLPEEGLKFMVYLQKENIIDESGMPKERFSAEFPKEGPSILRIQQVVRGDSAAYFCASSPISGLNTGELFFGEGSRLTVL.

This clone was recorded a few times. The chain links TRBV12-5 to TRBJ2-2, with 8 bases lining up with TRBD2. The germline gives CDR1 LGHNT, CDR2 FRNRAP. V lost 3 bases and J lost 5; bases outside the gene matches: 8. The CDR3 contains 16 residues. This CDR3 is CASGFRSGSGTGELFF. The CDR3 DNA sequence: TGTGCTAGTGGTTTTAGGAGCGGGAGCGGAACCGGGGAGCTGTTTTTT.

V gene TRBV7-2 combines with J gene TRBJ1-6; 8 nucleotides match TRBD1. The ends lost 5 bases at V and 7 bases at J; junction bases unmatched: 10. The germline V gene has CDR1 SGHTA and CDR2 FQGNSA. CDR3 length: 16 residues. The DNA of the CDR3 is TGTGCCAGCAGCCAGGGACAGGTCAGGGGGAATTCACCCCTCCACTTT. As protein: CASSQGQVRGNSPLHF.

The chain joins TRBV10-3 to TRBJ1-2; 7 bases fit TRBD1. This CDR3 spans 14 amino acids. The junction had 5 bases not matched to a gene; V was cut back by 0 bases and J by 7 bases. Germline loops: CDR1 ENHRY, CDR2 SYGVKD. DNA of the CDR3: TGTGCCATCAGTGAGTCAGACAGGGTATTTGGCTACACCTTC. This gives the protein CAISESDRVFGYTF.

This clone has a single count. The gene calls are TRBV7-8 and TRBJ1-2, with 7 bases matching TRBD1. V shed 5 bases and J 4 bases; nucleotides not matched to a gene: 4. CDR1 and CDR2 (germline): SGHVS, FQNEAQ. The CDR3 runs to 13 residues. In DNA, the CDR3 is TGTGCCAGCAGCACACAGGGGCGCTATGGCTACACCTTC. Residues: CASSTQGRYGYTF.

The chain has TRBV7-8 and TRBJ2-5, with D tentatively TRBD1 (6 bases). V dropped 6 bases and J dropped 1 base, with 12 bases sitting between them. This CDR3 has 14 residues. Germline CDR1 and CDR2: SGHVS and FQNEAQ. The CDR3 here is CASSPRDTQETQYF. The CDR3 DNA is TGTGCCAGCAGTCCACGGGACACCCAAGAGACCCAGTACTTC.

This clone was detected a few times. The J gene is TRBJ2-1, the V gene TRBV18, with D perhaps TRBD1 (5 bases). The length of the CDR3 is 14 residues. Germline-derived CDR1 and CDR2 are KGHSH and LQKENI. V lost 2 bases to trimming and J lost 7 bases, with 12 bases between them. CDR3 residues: CASSPGATLNEQFF. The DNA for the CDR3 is TGTGCCAGCTCACCAGGGGCCACCTTAAATGAGCAGTTCTTC.

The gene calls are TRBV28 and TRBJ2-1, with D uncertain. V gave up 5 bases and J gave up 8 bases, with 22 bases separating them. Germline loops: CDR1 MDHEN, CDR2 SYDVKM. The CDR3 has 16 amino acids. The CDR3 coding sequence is TGTGCCAGCAGTGCGCCAGGTGACCGGATATCATATGAGCAGTTCTTC. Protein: CASSAPGDRISYEQFF.

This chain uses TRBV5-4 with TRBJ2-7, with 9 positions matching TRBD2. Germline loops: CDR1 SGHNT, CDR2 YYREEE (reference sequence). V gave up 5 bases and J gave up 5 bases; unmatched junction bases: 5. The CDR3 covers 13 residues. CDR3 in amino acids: CASSLAGEHEQYF. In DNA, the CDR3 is TGTGCCAGCAGTTTAGCGGGAGAACACGAGCAGTACTTC.

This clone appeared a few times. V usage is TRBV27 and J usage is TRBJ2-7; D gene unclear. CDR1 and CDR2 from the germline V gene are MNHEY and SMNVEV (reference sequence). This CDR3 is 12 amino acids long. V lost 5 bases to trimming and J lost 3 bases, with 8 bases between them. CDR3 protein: CASSPNSYEQYF. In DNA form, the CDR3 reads TGTGCCAGCAGTCCTAACAGCTACGAGCAGTACTTC.

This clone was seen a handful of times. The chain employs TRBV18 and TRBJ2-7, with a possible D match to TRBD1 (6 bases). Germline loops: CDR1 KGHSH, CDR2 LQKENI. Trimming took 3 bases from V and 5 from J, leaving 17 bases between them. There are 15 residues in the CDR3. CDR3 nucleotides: TGTGCCAGCTCACCTTTCCGGGACAAAGCACACGAGCAGTACTTC. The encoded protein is CASSPFRDKAHEQYF.